A selection of T cell receptor beta chains follows, all from one sample in a study of blood T cell repertoires in COVID-19. Method: immunoSEQ multiplex PCR; TCRdb's copy keeps in-frame clones and lacks some. The repertoire holds some 93,000 clones, with approximately 84% as singletons. Sequencing was performed on peripheral blood. All receptors derive from a man between 65 and 79 years old with acute or convalescent COVID-19. CDR3s include the opening cysteine and the closing phenylalanine or tryptophan. D genes are given only for firm matches. For some rows the clone size is stated as once, few or many, or as a class when expanded; others skip it.

d_gene,v_gene,j_gene,abundance,CDR3nt,CDR3aa
.,TRBV19,TRBJ2-4,.,TGTGCCAGTAGTACCCCCGGTGAACTAGCCAAAAACATTCAGTACTTC,CASSTPGELAKNIQYF
TRBD2,TRBV11-1,TRBJ2-3,.,TGTGCCAGCAGCCCCGGGGGGACTAGCACAGATACGCAGTATTTT,CASSPGGTSTDTQYF
TRBD1,TRBV4-1,TRBJ2-7,.,TGCGCCAGCAGCCAAGGAGGGACAGCCACCGAGCAGTACTTC,CASSQGGTATEQYF
.,TRBV4-1,TRBJ1-2,.,TGCGCCAGCAGCCAAGATCGGGTCTATCAATTAGGCTACACCTTC,CASSQDRVYQLGYTF
TRBD1,TRBV28,TRBJ2-7,.,TGTGCCAGCAGTGGGACAGCCGGTCTCTACGAGCAGTACTTC,CASSGTAGLYEQYF
.,TRBV19,TRBJ2-7,.,TGTGCCAGTAGTATAGTCCAGGGCGACGAGCAGTACTTC,CASSIVQGDEQYF
.,TRBV4-1,TRBJ2-3,many,TGCGCCAGCAGCCAAGTGTGGGGGGGGCGAACAGATACGCAGTATTTT,CASSQVWGGRTDTQYF
.,TRBV7-3,TRBJ2-5,.,TGTGCCAGCAGCTTAGGGCACATCCAAGAGACCCAGTACTTC,CASSLGHIQETQYF
.,TRBV7-6,TRBJ1-1,.,TGTGCCAGCAGCTTAGGGCCAGGGGAGATATCTTTCTTT,CASSLGPGEISFF
TRBD2,TRBV14,TRBJ2-1,.,TGTGCCAGCAGCGTGACTAGCGGGAGTGTCAACTCCTACAATGAGCAGTTCTTC,CASSVTSGSVNSYNEQFF
TRBD2,TRBV30,TRBJ2-3,.,TGTGCCTGGACCACCCGGACTAGCGGGGTCACGCAGTATTTT,CAWTTRTSGVTQYF
.,TRBV11-3,TRBJ1-1,.,TGTGCCAGCAGCTTACGGGTAAACACTGAAGCTTTCTTT,CASSLRVNTEAFF
.,TRBV7-9,TRBJ2-3,.,TGTGCCAGCAACCTGCAGGGCAGTCCTAGCACAGATACGCAGTATTTT,CASNLQGSPSTDTQYF
.,TRBV28,TRBJ1-5,.,TGTGCCAGCAGTCTTGGGGCAGGGCTCTTCTATAGCAATCAGCCCCAGCATTTT,CASSLGAGLFYSNQPQHF
TRBD2,TRBV29-1,TRBJ2-1,once,TGCAGCGTTTCGTCATCCGGGACTAGCGGGAGGCAGTTCTTC,CSVSSSGTSGRQFF
.,TRBV9,TRBJ1-1,.,TGTGCCAGCAGCGCTCCCCTCACGGGCAGGGTAAACACTGAAGCTTTCTTT,CASSAPLTGRVNTEAFF
TRBD1,TRBV27,TRBJ2-2,.,TGTGCCAGCAGTCTCCAGAACAGGGGCACCGGGGAGCTGTTTTTT,CASSLQNRGTGELFF
TRBD1,TRBV27,TRBJ2-7,.,TGTGCCAGCAGTTCTCAGGGACAGTCTTCGTACGAGCAGTACTTC,CASSSQGQSSYEQYF
TRBD1,TRBV3-1/TRBV3-2,TRBJ1-5,.,TGTGCCAGCAGCCAGGACAGGGCTCAGCCCCAGCATTTT,CASSQDRAQPQHF
.,TRBV7-9,TRBJ1-1,.,TGTGCCAGCAGCTTAGGTACAGGGATCTTCACTGAAGCTTTCTTT,CASSLGTGIFTEAFF
TRBD1,TRBV28,TRBJ2-7,.,TGTGCCAGCAGTTCCCGACAGGGGGCAATCTACGAGCAGTACTTC,CASSSRQGAIYEQYF
.,TRBV28,TRBJ1-1,.,TGTGCCAGCAGTCTTCAAGGGAGAGGTGAAGCTTTCTTT,CASSLQGRGEAFF
TRBD2,TRBV5-4,TRBJ2-3,.,TGTGCCAGCAGCTTGCTCCTAGCGGGGGACACAGATACGCAGTATTTT,CASSLLLAGDTDTQYF
.,TRBV24-1,TRBJ2-4,.,TGTGCCACCAGTCAAGGGGGTTTAGCCAAAAACATTCAGTACTTC,CATSQGGLAKNIQYF
TRBD2,TRBV24-1,TRBJ2-1,.,TGTGCCACCAGTGAGACACTAGCGGGAGATAATAATGAGCAGTTCTTC,CATSETLAGDNNEQFF
.,TRBV7-6,TRBJ2-1,.,TGTGCCAGCAGCTTAGCCGAGGGCAATGAGCAGTTCTTC,CASSLAEGNEQFF
TRBD1,TRBV6-5,TRBJ1-1,.,TGTGCCAGCCGACAGGGGGCTCTAGGCACTGAAGCTTTCTTT,CASRQGALGTEAFF
.,TRBV19,TRBJ1-3,.,TGTGCCAGTAGCCTCAACAGGGTTTCTGGAAACACCATATATTTT,CASSLNRVSGNTIYF
TRBD2,TRBV7-8,TRBJ2-1,few,TGTGCCAGCAGCTCCCGGACTAGCGGGAGGGCCGGGGAGCAGTTCTTC,CASSSRTSGRAGEQFF
.,TRBV6-2/TRBV6-3,TRBJ2-7,.,TGTGCCAGCAGCCGGTTCCGGGACTTATCCTACGAGCAGTACTTC,CASSRFRDLSYEQYF
.,TRBV5-5,TRBJ2-2,.,TGTGCCAGCAGCCACGGGAGTAACACCGGGGAGCTGTTTTTT,CASSHGSNTGELFF
TRBD2,TRBV5-8,TRBJ2-3,.,TGTGCCAGCAGCTTAGGACTAGCTGGAGGCACAGATACGCAGTATTTT,CASSLGLAGGTDTQYF
.,TRBV30,TRBJ1-6,.,TGTGCCTGGAGTGTTTCCGGGCCCCTCCACTTT,CAWSVSGPLHF
TRBD2,TRBV6-2/TRBV6-3,TRBJ2-1,.,TGTGCCAGCAGTTCCGACGGGAGGTACGGTGAGCAGTTCTTC,CASSSDGRYGEQFF
TRBD1,TRBV4-3,TRBJ1-1,.,TGCGCCAGCAGCCAAGCAACAGGGGTGTTGTCCATGAACACTGAAGCTTTCTTT,CASSQATGVLSMNTEAFF
TRBD2,TRBV3-1/TRBV3-2,TRBJ2-1,.,TGTGCCAGCAGCCTGGGACTAGCGGTACGCAATGAGCAGTTCTTC,CASSLGLAVRNEQFF
.,TRBV29-1,TRBJ2-7,once,TGCAGCGTGCGGGACAGACCCTACGAGCAGTACTTC,CSVRDRPYEQYF
.,TRBV13,TRBJ1-1,.,TGTGCCAGCAGCTTAGAAAGGGGCACTGAAGCTTTCTTT,CASSLERGTEAFF
.,TRBV6-4,TRBJ2-3,.,TGTGCCAGCAGTGACTCTATCGGCGGGGCGGCGGATACGCAGTATTTT,CASSDSIGGAADTQYF
TRBD1,TRBV10-1,TRBJ1-2,.,TGCGCCAGCAGTGAGTACACAGGGGCCGGCTACACCTTC,CASSEYTGAGYTF
.,TRBV2,TRBJ1-4,few,TGTGCCGGCTGCGACGACAGTGAAAAACTGTTTTTT,CAGCDDSEKLFF
TRBD1,TRBV5-1,TRBJ1-5,.,TGCGCCAGCAGCTCGGGACAGGGGGTAAATCAGCCCCAGCATTTT,CASSSGQGVNQPQHF
TRBD1,TRBV28,TRBJ2-6,once,TGTGCCAGCAGTCTTCCCGGGACAGGGGGCGTCTCTGGGGCCAACGTCCTGACTTTC,CASSLPGTGGVSGANVLTF
TRBD1,TRBV19,TRBJ1-5,.,TGTGCCAGTAGTGTCGACAGGGGGCGAAATCAGCCCCAGCATTTT,CASSVDRGRNQPQHF
TRBD2,TRBV7-2,TRBJ2-7,.,TGTGCCAGCAGCGAGACTAGCGGATACTCCTACGAGCAGTACTTC,CASSETSGYSYEQYF
TRBD2,TRBV5-1,TRBJ2-3,once,TGCGCCAGCAGCTCCGGACTAGCATCAACTTCTAGCACAGATACGCAGTATTTT,CASSSGLASTSSTDTQYF
.,TRBV11-2,TRBJ1-3,.,TGTGCCAGCAGCTTACTGGGGCCGGCTGGAAACACCATATATTTT,CASSLLGPAGNTIYF
TRBD1,TRBV27,TRBJ2-4,.,TGTGCCAGCACTACCTCCATCAGGGGGCGATTAGCCAAAAACATTCAGTACTTC,CASTTSIRGRLAKNIQYF
TRBD1,TRBV10-3,TRBJ2-1,.,TGTGCCATCAGAACGGCCGGGACAGGGGATACTGAGCAGTTCTTC,CAIRTAGTGDTEQFF
.,TRBV18,TRBJ1-1,.,TGTGCCAGCTCATCTAGATCCCCCGGGAACACTGAAGCTTTCTTT,CASSSRSPGNTEAFF
TRBD1,TRBV5-4,TRBJ1-2,.,TGTGCCAGCAGGCTAATCGGACAGGGGGCAGGCTACACCTTC,CASRLIGQGAGYTF
TRBD2,TRBV3-1/TRBV3-2,TRBJ2-2,.,TGTGCCAGCAGCCGCGGGGGGATAACCGGGGAGCTGTTTTTT,CASSRGGITGELFF
.,TRBV10-3,TRBJ1-4,.,TGTGCCATCAGTGGACTAAGGCAGGCGAATGAAAAACTGTTTTTT,CAISGLRQANEKLFF
.,TRBV11-2,TRBJ1-1,.,TGTGCCAGCAGCTTAAATTCAGGTTGGGTATTCTTT,CASSLNSGWVFF
.,TRBV18,TRBJ1-1,.,TGTGCCAGCTCACCGGCCATTTCCAGGAACACTGAAGCTTTCTTT,CASSPAISRNTEAFF
TRBD2,TRBV5-1,TRBJ2-1,few,TGCGCCAGCAGCTTGGATCTAGCGGGTAACAATGAGCAGTTCTTC,CASSLDLAGNNEQFF
.,TRBV13,TRBJ2-4,once,TGTGCCAGCAGCTCACAATTTGACAGGAAAAACATTCAGTACTTC,CASSSQFDRKNIQYF
TRBD1,TRBV3-1/TRBV3-2,TRBJ1-2,.,TGTGCCAGCAGCTTTGGAAGACAGGGAGAAGGCTACACCTTC,CASSFGRQGEGYTF
.,TRBV30,TRBJ1-1,.,TGTGCCTGGACCCAATACCGGACACGGACTGAAGCTTTCTTT,CAWTQYRTRTEAFF